Only a few counts were recorded for the clone carrying this T cell receptor (beta chain). This sample was taken from a study of Graves' ophthalmopathy and Graves' hyperthyroidism. Physicians reached a diagnosis by relying on clinical symptoms, serum thyroxine, TRAb, thyroid ultrasound and orbital computed tomography. As the starting material, over 9 ml of fresh peripheral blood yielded the PBMCs. Amplifying from RNA transcripts, the study obtained TCR beta CDR3 regions. RT-PCR was first run with HTBI primers, then multiplex PCR in a second round. Each CDR3 protein gets one entry after TCRdb re-called the multiplex PCR reads with MiXCR. The sample lists about 640,000 distinct CDR3 sequences, about 40% occurring once. The CDR3 extends over 12 amino acids. Trimming left V 9 bases short and J 4 bases short, with 13 bases between.

Sequenced input: peripheral blood. The chain is built from TRBV12-3 or TRBV12-4 and TRBJ2-7, with D unresolved. The receptor's source is an adult man with Graves' ophthalmopathy. The DNA of the CDR3 is TGTGCCAGTGCCGACGACGCATACGAGCAGTACTTC. This encodes CASADDAYEQYF.